These 21 T cell receptor beta chains were sequenced from one sample in a study of T cell repertoires in cytomegalovirus infection. TCRdb independently ran MiXCR on the reads; one entry per CDR3 protein. Of under 300,000 distinct CDR3 sequences listed, over 9% were seen once; the top ten hold under 2%. Sequencing was performed on PBMCs. Source of these receptors: a human donor in good health (CMV status not recorded). Some clones in this sample may be carry-over from other donors' samples.

This clonotype was seen ten or more times. The J gene is TRBJ2-3, the V gene TRBV10-3, with TRBD2 identical over 12 bases. Per the germline V gene, CDR1 is ENHRY and CDR2 is SYGVKD. The J segment lost 6 bases and the V segment lost 6 bases, leaving 16 bases of the junction unmatched. The CDR3 length is 18 residues. The CDR3 DNA is TGTGCCATCAGCGGATCAACTAGCGGGGGGCAAGCCTTTGATACGCAGTATTTT. Encoded protein: CAISGSTSGGQAFDTQYF.

The rearrangement joins TRBV11-2 to TRBJ1-1; unclear D gene. Trimming took off 2 bases at V and 4 bases at J, with 11 bases between the two ends. In germline, CDR1 is SGHAT, CDR2 FQNNGV. The CDR3 length is 14 residues. This CDR3 reads CASSLHPSGTEAFF. The CDR3 region has the DNA TGTGCCAGCAGCTTACACCCGTCGGGCACTGAAGCTTTCTTT. Supplemented by reference TRBV11-2 and TRBJ1-1, the full variable domain reads EAGVAQSPRYKIIEKRQSVAFWCNPISGHATLYWYQQILGQGPKLLIQFQNNGVVDDSQLPKDRFSAERLKGVDSTLKIQPAKLEDSAVYLCASSLHPSGTEAFFGQGTRLTVV.

The rearrangement links TRBV29-1 to TRBJ2-2; TRBD1 matches at 7 bases. V shed 7 bases and J 3 bases; nucleotides not matched to a gene: 8. CDR3 length equals 14 residues. Germline assignment: CDR1 SQVTM and CDR2 ANQGSEA. The CDR3 DNA is TGCAGCGCGAAGAGAGGGGGCGACACCGGGGAGCTGTTTTTT. Translation: CSAKRGGDTGELFF.

This clonotype was seen many times. The rearrangement uses TRBV7-2 and TRBJ2-7, with 9 positions matching TRBD2. CDR3 length: 14 amino acids. CDR1 SGHTA and CDR2 FQGNSA come from the germline V gene. With 8 bases clipped from V and 4 bases from J, the junction kept 9 bases outside the gene matches. The CDR3, as DNA: TGTGCCAGCGCGTTCCCGGGACTAGCATACGAGCAGTACTTC. As protein: CASAFPGLAYEQYF.

The DNA for the CDR3 is TGCAGTGCTAGAGCCCCCGCGCCCTCCTACGAGCAGTACTTC. Encoded protein: CSARAPAPSYEQYF. The chain carries TRBV20-1 and TRBJ2-7, with unresolved D. Germline V gives CDR1 DFQATT, CDR2 SNEGSKA (reference sequence). The CDR3 covers 14 residues. Trimming took 1 base from V and 0 from J, leaving 10 bases between them.

J is TRBJ1-5 and V is TRBV4-3, with no clear D. The germline V and J ends were trimmed by 5 bases and 9 bases, with 11 bases remaining between them. The CDR3 contains 12 residues. The V gene's germline CDR1 is LGHNA and CDR2 YSLEER. The CDR3 sequence is CASSAGEGPQHF. CDR3 nucleotides: TGCGCCAGCAGCGCCGGAGAGGGGCCCCAGCATTTT.

The table lists this clonotype with a few counts. J is TRBJ2-2 and V is TRBV4-2; tentatively, D is TRBD1 (5 bases). The germline CDR1 and CDR2 sequences are LGHNA and YNFKEQ. Trimming took off 6 bases at V and 2 bases at J, with 13 bases between the two ends. CDR3 size: 15 residues. The CDR3 loop is CASSSAQGNTGELFF. The CDR3, as DNA: TGTGCCAGCAGTTCAGCGCAGGGTAACACCGGGGAGCTGTTTTTT.

This rearrangement joins TRBV20-1 to TRBJ2-2; D not resolved. V gave up 1 base and J gave up 4 bases, with 7 bases separating them. Germline CDR1 DFQATT, CDR2 SNEGSKA (reference sequence). This CDR3 is 13 amino acids long. The CDR3 bases are TGCAGTGCTAGAGGGCAGTCCACCGGGGAGCTGTTTTTT. Amino acids: CSARGQSTGELFF.

The sample holds many counts of this clonotype. The rearrangement joins TRBV19 to TRBJ2-7; 9 bases are a match to TRBD2. CDR1 LNHDA and CDR2 SQIVND come from the germline V gene (reference sequence). Unmatched junction bases numbered 6, after V lost 4 bases and J lost 2 bases. CDR3 length: 15 residues. In DNA, the CDR3 is TGTGCCAGTAGTACAAACGGCGGGAGGGCCTACGAGCAGTACTTC. Translating it yields CASSTNGGRAYEQYF.

In its sample, this clonotype was seen many times. The rearrangement links TRBV14 to TRBJ1-2; a possible D gene is TRBD1 (6 bases). Trimming took off 1 base at V and 4 bases at J, with 7 bases between the two ends. Looked up from germline, CDR1 is SGHDN and CDR2 is FVKESK. CDR3 length equals 13 residues. The CDR3 here is CASSQGQVYGYTF. The CDR3 DNA reads TGTGCCAGCAGCCAAGGACAGGTCTATGGCTACACCTTC. The full variable domain, its missing parts supplied by reference TRBV14 and TRBJ1-2, is EAGVTQFPSHSVIEKGQTVTLRCDPISGHDNLYWYRRVMGKEIKFLLHFVKESKQDESGMPNNRFLAERTGGTYSTLKVQPAELEDSGVYFCASSQGQVYGYTFGSGTRLTVV.

As DNA, the CDR3 is TGTGCCAGCAGTCAATCTAGCGGGATAGGATACGAGCAGTACTTC. Amino acids: CASSQSSGIGYEQYF. This chain joins TRBV27 and TRBJ2-7; 9 bases align to TRBD2. The CDR3 loop spans 15 amino acids. The trim removed 5 bases at V and 4 bases at J, leaving 9 bases unmatched. CDR1 and CDR2 from the germline V gene are MNHEY and SMNVEV (reference sequence).

The rearrangement uses TRBV5-5 and TRBJ2-7; TRBD1 or TRBD2 may be the D gene (5 bases each). From germline, CDR1 is SGHKS and CDR2 YYEKEE (reference sequence). Trimming pared 1 base from V and 6 bases from J, leaving 14 bases between. CDR3 length: 14 residues. In nucleotides, the CDR3 is TGTGCCAGCAGCTTGTTGTGGGGGAATTCCGAGCAGTACTTC. It codes for CASSLLWGNSEQYF.

At least ten counts were recorded for this clonotype. The J gene is TRBJ2-7, the V gene TRBV4-2, with 8 bases identical to TRBD2. From germline, CDR1 is LGHNA and CDR2 YNFKEQ. With 6 bases clipped from V and 2 bases from J, the junction kept 9 bases outside the gene matches. This CDR3 is 15 amino acids long. The CDR3, as DNA: TGTGCCAGCAGTCTGGGGACTAGTACAACCTACGAGCAGTACTTC. This sequence encodes CASSLGTSTTYEQYF.

This clonotype occurred many times. J is TRBJ1-5 and V is TRBV10-3; D possibly corresponds to TRBD1 (5 bases). Germline-derived CDR1 and CDR2 are ENHRY and SYGVKD. This CDR3 contains 14 residues. V lost 8 bases to trimming and J lost 6 bases, with 17 bases between them. The CDR3 spells CAIGSEGFIQPQHF. CDR3 coding DNA: TGTGCCATCGGTTCGGAGGGGTTTATTCAGCCCCAGCATTTT.

This clonotype was observed many times. The gene calls are TRBV7-3 and TRBJ2-1, with D hard to call. Trimming took off 5 bases at V and 10 bases at J, with 12 bases between the two ends. There are 12 residues in the CDR3. CDR1 and CDR2 from the germline V gene are SGHTA and FQGTGA. CDR3 in amino acids: CASSLVNGEQFF. In nucleotides, the CDR3 is TGTGCCAGCAGCCTAGTGAATGGGGAGCAGTTCTTC.

Ten or more counts support this clonotype. The genes are TRBV7-3 and TRBJ2-1, with D tentatively TRBD2 (5 bases). The germline V gene encodes CDR1 SGHTA and CDR2 FQGTGA. CDR3 size: 17 residues. V was cut by 1 base and J by 0 bases, with 13 bases left in between. The CDR3 region has the DNA TGTGCCAGCAGCTTAAATGCTCCAGCGGTCTCCTACAATGAGCAGTTCTTC. Translation: CASSLNAPAVSYNEQFF.

V usage is TRBV7-3 and J usage is TRBJ2-6; TRBD2 aligns across 7 bases. CDR3 length: 15 residues. CDR1 is SGHTA and CDR2 is FQGTGA in the germline V gene. With V trimmed by 2 bases and J by 7 bases, 5 bases remained unmatched. CDR3 in DNA: TGTGCCAGCAGCTTAGGGGGGGGGGGAGCCAACGTCCTGACTTTC. Its protein product is CASSLGGGGANVLTF.

V is TRBV7-9 and J is TRBJ2-5, with D unresolved. The germline V gene has CDR1 SEHNR and CDR2 FQNEAQ (reference sequence). This CDR3 region has 15 residues. Between the trimmed V and J ends, which lost 5 bases and 4 bases, there was a span of 17 bases. CDR3 sequence (DNA): TGTGCCAGCAGCCCCCGGGCAGCCGTGGCAGAGACCCAGTACTTC. It translates to CASSPRAAVAETQYF.

There are many counts of this clonotype. The chain links TRBV4-3 to TRBJ1-2; 9 bases are a match to TRBD1. From germline, CDR1 is LGHNA and CDR2 YSLEER. Trimming took 2 bases from V and 8 from J; bases not matched to a gene: 9. The CDR3 is 15 residues long. Here the CDR3 reads CASSQQTGGAGGYTF. CDR3 sequence (DNA): TGCGCCAGCAGCCAACAAACAGGGGGCGCGGGCGGCTACACCTTC.

There are many counts of this clonotype. V and J are TRBV12-3 or TRBV12-4 and TRBJ2-5, with D possibly TRBD2 on 5 matching bases. Trimming pared 5 bases from V and 3 bases from J, leaving 19 bases between. This CDR3 contains 16 residues. The CDR3 sequence: CASSRAGTKWEETQYF. CDR3 nucleotide sequence: TGTGCCAGCAGTCGGGCGGGCACAAAGTGGGAAGAGACCCAGTACTTC.

At least ten counts were recorded for this clonotype. V gene TRBV20-1 combines with J gene TRBJ2-7; TRBD1 matches 8 bases. The germline gives CDR1 DFQATT, CDR2 SNEGSKA (reference sequence). This CDR3 region has 13 residues. The J segment lost 6 bases and the V segment lost 1 base, leaving 5 bases of the junction unmatched. Written as DNA, the CDR3 is TGCAGTGCTAGAGGACAGGGGAGAGGCGAGCAGTACTTC. It specifies CSARGQGRGEQYF.